The clone carrying this T cell receptor (beta chain) was recorded a few times. Its target is unknown. This sample was included in a study of regulatory T cells in long-lasting Graves disease. Study results and caveats: Newly diagnosed disease favored TRBV20-1 and TRBJ2-1 over persistent disease.

Sequencing libraries for TCR beta were prepared with iRepertoire HTBI primers and Arm-PCR of CDR3 regions. TCRdb re-derived calls from the multiplex PCR reads in MiXCR, one entry per CDR3 protein. Of hundreds of thousands of distinct CDR3 sequences listed, around 17% are singletons. Time point denoted: newly diagnosed GD, antithyroid drugs for less than 3 months. Scientists built the TCR library using RNA that was extracted from PBMCs. Trimming took 0 bases from V and 8 from J; bases not matched to a gene: 6. The length of the CDR3 is 16 residues. The V gene's germline CDR1 is LGHNA and CDR2 YNFKEQ. These data were also filed under a second study, of T cells in Graves' hyperthyroidism and ophthalmopathy. That paper adds: The blood repertoire included most of the expanded thyroid clonotypes above 0.001.

The sequencing here drew on peripheral blood mononuclear cells (PBMCs), taken at new diagnosis, from a patient treated with antithyroid drugs. This sequence originates from a man aged 40-55 years with Graves disease. The rearrangement uses TRBV4-2 and TRBJ1-4; 10 nucleotides line up with TRBD1. The CDR3 loop reads CASSQDWTGGGEKLFF. The CDR3 bases are TGTGCCAGCAGCCAAGATTGGACAGGGGGGGGCGAAAAACTGTTTTTT.